The 10 T cell receptor beta chains in this list originate from one sample, sequenced in a study of CD8+ T cells in alopecia areata. Treatment of the sample: oral pan-JAK inhibitor, 5-10 mg twice daily. Investigators isolated RNA and reverse transcribed it into cDNA to act as the sequencing template. Clones were read by immunoSEQ multiplex PCR, and TCRdb kept only the in-frame ones, dropping some. The data contain about 270,000 clones, approximately 60% of them singletons. This material consisted of CD4+ T cells sorted from blood, taken around week 53, from a patient treated with tofacitinib. The receptors stem from a human donor with alopecia areata.

This chain uses TRBV29-1 with TRBJ1-4, with 8 bases that match TRBD1. CDR3 length: 12 amino acids. Germline V gives CDR1 SQVTM, CDR2 ANQGSEA. The chain's CDR3 is CGLQGADEKLFF. The CDR3 region has the DNA TGCGGACTTCAGGGGGCGGATGAAAAACTGTTTTTT.

This clone was picked up a small number of times. The V gene is TRBV7-6, the J gene TRBJ2-7; D gene ambiguous. CDR1 and CDR2 from the germline V gene are SGHVS and FNYEAQ. V lost 4 bases and J lost 2, with 12 bases in between. This CDR3 region has 14 residues. CDR3 sequence: CASSSGTRAYEQYF. CDR3 in DNA: TGTGCCAGCAGCTCAGGTACCCGCGCCTACGAGCAGTACTTC.

This clone was observed a few times. V usage is TRBV5-1 and J usage is TRBJ1-1; D is undetermined. CDR1 and CDR2 from the germline V gene are SGHRS and YFSETQ. V dropped 4 bases and J dropped 1 base, with 14 bases sitting between them. The CDR3 has 15 residues. CDR3 protein: CASSRAGQENTEAFF. CDR3 bases: TGCGCCAGCAGCCGCGCCGGCCAGGAGAACACTGAAGCTTTCTTT.

This chain joins TRBV7-9 and TRBJ1-2; no reliable D call. This CDR3 has 14 residues. Germline V lookup: CDR1 SEHNR, CDR2 FQNEAQ (reference sequence). Trimming removed 1 base from V and 4 bases from J, with 10 bases in between. Written as DNA, the CDR3 is TGTGCCAGCAGCTTAGAAGGAGGACGCTATGGCTACACCTTC. This gives the protein CASSLEGGRYGYTF.

The rearrangement joins TRBV7-2 to TRBJ2-7, with 7 bases matching TRBD1. Germline-derived CDR1 and CDR2 are SGHTA and FQGNSA. This CDR3 has 13 residues. With V trimmed by 2 bases and J by 5 bases, 3 bases remained unmatched. DNA for the CDR3: TGTGCCAGCAGCTTAAACAGGGGCCACGAGCAGTACTTC. The encoded protein is CASSLNRGHEQYF.

This clone was found a few times. The V call is TRBV6-4, the J call TRBJ1-1, with a weak D call TRBD1 (5 bases). With 6 bases removed from V and 2 bases from J, the gap between germline ends came to 13 bases. The germline V gene encodes CDR1 MRHNA and CDR2 SNTAGT. CDR3 length equals 14 residues. The CDR3 loop is CASRRDRTNTEAFF. The CDR3 DNA reads as TGTGCCAGCAGAAGAGACAGAACAAACACTGAAGCTTTCTTT.

V gene TRBV5-6 combines with J gene TRBJ2-5; D gene ambiguous. The CDR3 totals 12 residues. V lost 0 bases and J lost 9, with 9 bases in between. The germline gives CDR1 SGHDT, CDR2 YYEEEE. The CDR3 nucleotides are TGTGCCAGCAGCTTGGGTGGCGAAGCCCAGTACTTC. It translates to CASSLGGEAQYF.

This clone has just a few counts. J is TRBJ2-7 and V is TRBV27; 11 nucleotides agree with TRBD1. The V gene end was trimmed by 6 bases and the J gene end by 0 bases; junction bases not matched to a gene: 4. The CDR3 covers 15 residues. Per the germline V gene, CDR1 is MNHEY and CDR2 is SMNVEV (reference sequence). The CDR3, as DNA: TGTGCCAGCAGGCCCGGGACAGGGGGCTCCTACGAGCAGTACTTC. As protein: CASRPGTGGSYEQYF.

The J gene is TRBJ2-5, the V gene TRBV30, with D unclear. The V and J ends lost 2 bases and 1 base respectively, with 8 bases between them. The CDR3 has 13 residues. Germline V gene data show CDR1 as GTSNPN and CDR2 as SVGIG (reference sequence). In DNA, the CDR3 is TGTGCCTGGAGTAAGGCTCTCCAAGAGACCCAGTACTTC. Translating gives CAWSKALQETQYF.

This clone was detected a few times. V is TRBV25-1 and J is TRBJ2-1, with a possible D match to TRBD1 (5 bases). Germline assignment: CDR1 MGHDK and CDR2 SYGVNS. CDR3 length: 14 amino acids. V was cut by 7 bases and J by 10 bases, with 20 bases left in between. The CDR3 nucleotides are TGTGCCAGCACCCCGCCAGCAGGATGGGGCGAGCAGTTCTTC. Amino acids: CASTPPAGWGEQFF.